This TCR beta chain was sequenced in a study of shared clonotypes between healthy human individuals (dated by TCRdb to about 2020). Background for the entire study: The cohort included three men and a couple of women between 18 and 49 years of age. For each donor, CD4 naive and CD4 memory were each run on three plates, CD8 naive on two plates, and CD8 memory on one plate. To increase sequencing depth and limit assay-specific biases, TCR repertoire library preparation and sequencing were carried out by different laboratories using diverse techniques. Leukapheresis yielded between about 0.94 and 10 billion PBMCs per donor. The study deeply sequenced blood TCR repertoires of about 5 healthy adults to estimate repertoire size and the extent of clonotype sharing between individuals.

Using the deep immunoSEQ assay, TCR CDR3 regions were amplified from genomic DNA by multiplex PCR. Genomic DNA extracted from each cell subset was distributed evenly over all wells of several immunoSEQ 96-well plates, and each plate served as one replicate. For sorted subsets, 200 ng of genomic DNA, equivalent to 25,000 to 35,000 T cell genomes, went into each replicate PCR. Purified libraries were quantified with a Qubit 3.0 fluorometer, sized on a Bioanalyzer 2100, and re-quantified with the KAPA Library Quantification kit. Each immunoSEQ 96-well plate was sequenced on its own single-read 150-cycle Illumina NextSeq 550 flow cell. The source study handled its data this way. Because only junctional sequences without quality scores were contained in the immunoSEQ output, filtering matching that applied to full-length reads could not be performed. To assign V/J genes and CDR3, sequences were annotated using PyIR, a Python wrapper for IgBLAST v1.9, with IMGT germline references. Reads were filtered out if the reads had weak V/J assignments (E-value above 1e-6), no CDR3, stop codons, out-of-frame junctions, or ambiguous translated residues. V3J clonotypes were defined as sequences sharing an identical inferred V gene, J gene, and CDR3 amino acid sequence. To compute the percentage overlap between repertoires, the number of shared unique clonotypes was divided by the size of the smaller repertoire. Repertoire richness was assessed with RTK rarefaction, the Chao1 estimator, and Recon v2.1 estimates of unobserved clonotypes. For all TCRbeta clonotypes obtained by the gDNA method from a few donors, generation probabilities were computed with OLGA. Here the immuneACCESS table is served through TCRdb, limited to in-frame sequences with V and J called. Missing clones are a known gap in these copies; in checked studies unresolved V genes cover under half, and the rest lacks a known reason. Clone size and V and J calls were adopted from that table, with D and trimming inferred from the DNA. The sample table contains some 320,000 clones; only one count was recorded for roughly 91% of them. The ten largest make up about a sixth of the sample.

With respect to this clone: It lacks a known antigen. There are no base qualities to consult, and no much larger clone falls within one base.

The paper's findings and limits, for the study overall: Because the study included only a small number of donors, the genetic and exposure-history diversity represented was limited. Estimated clonotype richness was generally larger for naive than for memory subsets. Pairwise subsampling indicated that sequencing depth was expected to affect the degree of clonotype sharing among donors. Only blood was sampled, and tissue TCR repertoires likely differ from those in blood. Rarefaction of sorted-subset datasets indicated incomplete sequencing despite the large sequencing depth. Compared with non-shared clonotypes, clonotypes shared by all four sorted-subset donors had higher generation probabilities. About 5% of naive CD4, 3.5% of naive CD8, 2.3% of memory CD4, and over 0.35% of memory CD8 clonotypes were shared across several donors.

Healthy HIV-negative adults with no recently reported acute infections or vaccinations were included as donors. Every donor was a Caucasian adult residing in Nashville, Tennessee, USA. CD8 memory samples were composed of magnetically selected CD45RO+ cells combined with CCR7-negative CD45RA+ effector memory (TemRA) cells. Blood was obtained by leukapheresis, after which PBMCs were separated by Ficoll-Histopaque density gradient centrifugation and cryopreserved in liquid nitrogen vapor phase. Analytical flow cytometry was used to check the purity and quantity of every magnetically sorted T cell population. Genomic DNA was isolated from each sorted fraction and quantified by UV absorbance on a Nanodrop 2000c. Sequenced input: memory CD8+ T cells sorted from blood. The cell subset or site tag for this specimen amounts to: CD45RO+ cells pooled with CCR7-negative TemRA cells. This clonotype originated in a man younger than 30 in good health.

The sequence in DNA is TGTGCCAGCAGCCTGGGGACAGGGGGGGACGAGCAGTACTTC. Its protein product is CASSLGTGGDEQYF. Recombination connected TRBV13 to TRBJ2-7, and 11 junctional nucleotides match TRBD1. V is pruned by 5 bases and J by 5 bases, leaving 5 bases of the junction without a gene match. Per the germline V gene (reference sequence), PRHDT is the CDR1 and FYEKMQ is the CDR2. Taken from cysteine to phenylalanine, the CDR3 has 14 residues. Left in the record is the CDR3 DNA by itself, 42 bases read in frame from the first base.